This TCR beta chain was identified during a study of blood T cell repertoires in COVID-19. In the study overall: Samples representing acute and convalescent COVID-19 were sourced from the United States, Italy and Spain. From T cells, B-cell-depleted T cells, or PBMCs came the material, which was cDNA or gDNA.

Germline values: CDR1 SNHLY, CDR2 FYNNEI. With 6 bases removed from V and 6 bases from J, the gap between germline ends came to 17 bases. The CDR3 covers 14 residues. In the source study's methods: The assay estimated nucleated cells by amplifying reference gene primers. TCRdb's table, derived via immunoSEQ multiplex PCR, lists solely in-frame clones and lacks some. From that table come the V and J calls and clone size; the DNA was used to work out D and trimming. Among more than 75,000 clones listed, approximately 80% were seen once. This TCR was recovered from a man aged 55-75 years with acute or convalescent COVID-19. The genes are TRBV2 and TRBJ1-1; tentative D call: TRBD1 (6 bases). Material: peripheral blood. CDR3 bases: TGTGCCAGCAGGGGGACACACAGTAACGCTGAAGCTTTCTTT. As protein: CASRGTHSNAEAFF.